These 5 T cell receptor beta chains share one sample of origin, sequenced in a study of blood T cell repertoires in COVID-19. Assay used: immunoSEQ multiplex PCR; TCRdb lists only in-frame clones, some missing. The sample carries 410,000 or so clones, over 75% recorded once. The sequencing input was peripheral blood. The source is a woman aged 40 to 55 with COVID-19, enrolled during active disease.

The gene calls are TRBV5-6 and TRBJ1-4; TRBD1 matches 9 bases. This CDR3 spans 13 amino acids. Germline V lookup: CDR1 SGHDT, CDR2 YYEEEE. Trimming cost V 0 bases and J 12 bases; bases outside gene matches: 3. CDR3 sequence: CASSLVGQGELFF. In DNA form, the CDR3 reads TGTGCCAGCAGCTTGGTGGGACAGGGCGAACTGTTTTTT.

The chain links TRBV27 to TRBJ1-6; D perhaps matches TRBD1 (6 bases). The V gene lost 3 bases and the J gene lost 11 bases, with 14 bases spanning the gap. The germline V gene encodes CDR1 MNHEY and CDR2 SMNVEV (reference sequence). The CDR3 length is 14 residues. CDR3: CASSLDSLGAPLHF. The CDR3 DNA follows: TGTGCCAGCAGTTTGGACAGCCTGGGGGCACCCCTCCACTTT.

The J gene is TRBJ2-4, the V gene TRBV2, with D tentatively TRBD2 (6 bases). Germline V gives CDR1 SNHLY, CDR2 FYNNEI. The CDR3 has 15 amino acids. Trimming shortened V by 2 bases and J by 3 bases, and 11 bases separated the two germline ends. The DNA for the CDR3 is TGTGCCAGCAGTGAATGGGGGGATAGCAAAAACATTCAGTACTTC. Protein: CASSEWGDSKNIQYF. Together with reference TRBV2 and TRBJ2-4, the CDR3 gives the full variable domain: EPEVTQTPSHQVTQMGQEVILRCVPISNHLYFYWYRQILGQKVEFLVSFYNNEISEKSEIFDDQFSVERPDGSNFTLKIRSTKLEDSAMYFCASSEWGDSKNIQYFGAGTRLSVL.

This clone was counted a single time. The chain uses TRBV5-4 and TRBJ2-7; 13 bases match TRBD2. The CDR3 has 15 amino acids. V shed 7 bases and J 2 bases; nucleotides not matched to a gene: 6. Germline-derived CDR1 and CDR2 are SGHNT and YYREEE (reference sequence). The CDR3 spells CASRLGTSGTYEQYF. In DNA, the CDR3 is TGTGCCAGCCGACTAGGGACTAGCGGGACCTACGAGCAGTACTTC.

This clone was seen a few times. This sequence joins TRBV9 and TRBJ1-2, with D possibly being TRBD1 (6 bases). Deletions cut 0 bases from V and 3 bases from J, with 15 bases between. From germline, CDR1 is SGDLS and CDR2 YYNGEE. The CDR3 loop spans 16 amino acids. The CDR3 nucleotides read TGTGCCAGCAGCGTAGCTTTTGCAGGGGCCTACTATGGCTACACCTTC. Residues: CASSVAFAGAYYGYTF.